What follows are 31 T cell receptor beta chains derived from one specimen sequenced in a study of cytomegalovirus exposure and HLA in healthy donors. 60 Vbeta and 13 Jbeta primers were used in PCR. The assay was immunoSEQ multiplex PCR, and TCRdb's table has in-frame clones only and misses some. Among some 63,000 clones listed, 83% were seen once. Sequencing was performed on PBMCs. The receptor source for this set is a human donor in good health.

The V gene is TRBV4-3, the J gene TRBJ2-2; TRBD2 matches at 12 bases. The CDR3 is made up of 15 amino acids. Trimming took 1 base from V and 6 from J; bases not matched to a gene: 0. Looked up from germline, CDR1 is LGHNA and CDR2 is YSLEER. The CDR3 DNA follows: TGCGCCAGCAGCCAAGCTAGCGGGGGGGCCGGGGAGCTGTTTTTT. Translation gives CASSQASGGAGELFF.

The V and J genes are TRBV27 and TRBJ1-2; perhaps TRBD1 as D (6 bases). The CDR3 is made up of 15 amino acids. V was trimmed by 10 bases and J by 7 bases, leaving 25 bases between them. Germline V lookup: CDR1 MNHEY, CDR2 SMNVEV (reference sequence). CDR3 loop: CATTSGKWGRRGYTF. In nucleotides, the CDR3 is TGTGCCACTACATCGGGAAAGTGGGGGCGGCGTGGCTACACCTTC.

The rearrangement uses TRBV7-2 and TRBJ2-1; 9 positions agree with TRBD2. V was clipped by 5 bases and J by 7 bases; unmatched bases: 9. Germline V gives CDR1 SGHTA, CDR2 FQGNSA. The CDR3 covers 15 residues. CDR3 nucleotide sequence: TGTGCCAGCAGCCACGCTAGCGGGACAATGAATGAGCAGTTCTTC. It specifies CASSHASGTMNEQFF.

The CDR3 coding sequence is TGTGCCAGCAGTTACCGGACAGGGGGGAACTACGAGCAGTACTTC. Translating it yields CASSYRTGGNYEQYF. This chain joins TRBV6-5 and TRBJ2-7; TRBD1 matches 10 bases. The V and J ends lost 2 bases and 3 bases, in that order; junction bases with no gene match: 4. The CDR3 sequence is 15 residues long. Germline loops: CDR1 MNHEY, CDR2 SVGAGI.

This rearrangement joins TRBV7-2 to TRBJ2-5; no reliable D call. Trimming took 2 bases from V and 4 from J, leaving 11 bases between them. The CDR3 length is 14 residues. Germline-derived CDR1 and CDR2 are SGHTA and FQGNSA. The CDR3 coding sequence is TGTGCCAGCAGCTTATCAGTTTTTGGAGAGACCCAGTACTTC. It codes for CASSLSVFGETQYF. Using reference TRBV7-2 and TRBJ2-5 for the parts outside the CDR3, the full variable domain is GAGVSQSPSNKVTEKGKDVELRCDPISGHTALYWYRQSLGQGLEFLIYFQGNSAPDKSGLPSDRFSAERTGGSVSTLTIQRTQQEDSAVYLCASSLSVFGETQYFGPGTRLLVL.

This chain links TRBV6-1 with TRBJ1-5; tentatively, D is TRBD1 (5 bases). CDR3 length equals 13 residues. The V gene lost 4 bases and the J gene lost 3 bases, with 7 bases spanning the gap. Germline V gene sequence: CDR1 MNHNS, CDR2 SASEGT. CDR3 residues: CASSGQFNQPQHF. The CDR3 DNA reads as TGTGCCAGCAGTGGACAGTTCAATCAGCCCCAGCATTTT.

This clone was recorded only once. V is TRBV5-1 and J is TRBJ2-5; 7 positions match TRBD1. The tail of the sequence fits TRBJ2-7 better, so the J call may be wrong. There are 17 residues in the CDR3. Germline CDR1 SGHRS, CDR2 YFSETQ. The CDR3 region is CASSLGPMTGSSYEQYF. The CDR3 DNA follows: TGCGCCAGCAGCTTGGGGCCAATGACAGGGAGCTCCTACGAGCAGTACTTC.

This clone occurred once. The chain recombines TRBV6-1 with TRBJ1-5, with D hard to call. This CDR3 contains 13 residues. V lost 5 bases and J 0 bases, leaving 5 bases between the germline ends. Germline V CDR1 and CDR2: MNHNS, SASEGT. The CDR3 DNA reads TGTGCCAGCAGTCGAGGTAGCAATCAGCCCCAGCATTTT. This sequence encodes CASSRGSNQPQHF.

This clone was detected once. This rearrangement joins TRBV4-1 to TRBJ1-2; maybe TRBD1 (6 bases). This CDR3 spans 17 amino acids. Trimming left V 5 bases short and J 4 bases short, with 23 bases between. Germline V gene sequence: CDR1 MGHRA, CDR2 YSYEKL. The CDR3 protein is CASSYTPPGVGTYGYTF. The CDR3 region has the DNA TGCGCCAGCAGCTACACACCGCCAGGGGTGGGGACCTATGGCTACACCTTC.

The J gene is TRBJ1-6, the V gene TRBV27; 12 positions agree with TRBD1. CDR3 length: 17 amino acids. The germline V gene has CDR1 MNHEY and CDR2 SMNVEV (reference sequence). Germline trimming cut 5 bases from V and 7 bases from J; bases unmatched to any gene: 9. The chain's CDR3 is CASSPGQGAPRNSPLHF. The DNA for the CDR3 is TGTGCCAGCAGTCCGGGACAGGGGGCTCCACGGAATTCACCCCTCCACTTT.

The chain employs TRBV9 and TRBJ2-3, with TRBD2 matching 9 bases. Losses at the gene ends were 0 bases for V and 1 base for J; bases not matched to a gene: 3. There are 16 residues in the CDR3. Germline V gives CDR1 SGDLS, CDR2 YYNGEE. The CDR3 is CASSVGGGRGTDTQYF. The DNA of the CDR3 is TGTGCCAGCAGCGTAGGAGGCGGGAGGGGCACAGATACGCAGTATTTT.

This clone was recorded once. This chain's CDR3 is CASSDPRDNRFYEQYF. The DNA of the CDR3 is TGTGCCAGCAGTGACCCAAGGGACAATAGGTTCTACGAGCAGTACTTC. This rearrangement joins TRBV6-4 to TRBJ2-7, with D perhaps matching TRBD1 (6 bases). V was clipped by 2 bases and J by 3 bases, with 17 bases between them. The CDR3 is made up of 16 amino acids. The germline CDR1 and CDR2 sequences are MRHNA and SNTAGT.

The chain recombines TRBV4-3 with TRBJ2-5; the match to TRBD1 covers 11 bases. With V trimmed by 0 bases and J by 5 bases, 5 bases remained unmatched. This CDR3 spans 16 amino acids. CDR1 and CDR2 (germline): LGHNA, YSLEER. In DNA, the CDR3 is TGCGCCAGCAGCCAAGATAGGACAGGGGGCTGGGAGACCCAGTACTTC. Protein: CASSQDRTGGWETQYF.

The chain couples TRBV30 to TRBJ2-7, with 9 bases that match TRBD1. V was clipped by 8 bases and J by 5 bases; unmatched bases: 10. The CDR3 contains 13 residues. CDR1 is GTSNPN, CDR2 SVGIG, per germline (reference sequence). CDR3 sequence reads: CARGSGQGHEQYF. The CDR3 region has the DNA TGTGCCCGTGGGTCGGGACAGGGCCACGAGCAGTACTTC.

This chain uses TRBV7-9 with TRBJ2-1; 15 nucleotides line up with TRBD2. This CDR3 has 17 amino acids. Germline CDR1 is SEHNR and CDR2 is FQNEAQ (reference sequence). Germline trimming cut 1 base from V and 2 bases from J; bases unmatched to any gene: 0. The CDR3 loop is CASSLGTSGGAYNEQFF. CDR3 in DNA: TGTGCCAGCAGCTTAGGGACTAGCGGGGGGGCCTACAATGAGCAGTTCTTC.

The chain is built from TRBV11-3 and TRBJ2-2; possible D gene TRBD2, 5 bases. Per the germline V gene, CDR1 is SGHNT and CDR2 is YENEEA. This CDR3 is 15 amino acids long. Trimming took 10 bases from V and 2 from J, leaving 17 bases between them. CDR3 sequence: CATKHRRRNTGELFF. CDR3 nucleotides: TGTGCCACCAAACATCGGAGGAGAAACACCGGGGAGCTGTTTTTT.

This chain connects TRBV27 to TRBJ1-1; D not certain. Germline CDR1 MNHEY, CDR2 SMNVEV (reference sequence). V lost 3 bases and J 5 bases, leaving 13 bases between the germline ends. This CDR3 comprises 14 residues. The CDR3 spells CASSFAGSGTEAFF. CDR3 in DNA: TGTGCCAGCAGTTTTGCAGGTTCGGGGACTGAAGCTTTCTTT.

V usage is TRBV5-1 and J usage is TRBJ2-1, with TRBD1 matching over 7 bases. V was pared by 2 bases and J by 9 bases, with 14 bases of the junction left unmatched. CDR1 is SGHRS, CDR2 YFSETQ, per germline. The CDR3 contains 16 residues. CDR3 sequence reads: CASSFAPRQGMSEQFF. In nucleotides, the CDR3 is TGCGCCAGCAGCTTCGCTCCGAGACAGGGTATGAGTGAGCAGTTCTTC.

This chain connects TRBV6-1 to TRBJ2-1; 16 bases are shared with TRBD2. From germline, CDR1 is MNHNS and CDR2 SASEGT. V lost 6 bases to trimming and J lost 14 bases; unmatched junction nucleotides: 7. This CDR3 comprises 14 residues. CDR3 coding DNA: TGTGCCAGCAGGGGACTAGCGGGAGGGCCTCGAAAGTTCTTC. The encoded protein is CASRGLAGGPRKFF.

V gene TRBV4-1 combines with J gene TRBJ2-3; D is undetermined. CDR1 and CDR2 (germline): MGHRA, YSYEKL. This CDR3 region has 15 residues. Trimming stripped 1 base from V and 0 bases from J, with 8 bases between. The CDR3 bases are TGCGCCAGCAGCCAAGTTGGCGGAAGCACAGATACGCAGTATTTT. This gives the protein CASSQVGGSTDTQYF.

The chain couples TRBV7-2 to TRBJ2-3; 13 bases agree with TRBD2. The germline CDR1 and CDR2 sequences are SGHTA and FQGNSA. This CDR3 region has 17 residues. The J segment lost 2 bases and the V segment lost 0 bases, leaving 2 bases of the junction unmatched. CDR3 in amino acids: CASSLAGTSGATDTQYF. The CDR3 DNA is TGTGCCAGCAGCTTAGCCGGGACTAGCGGGGCCACAGATACGCAGTATTTT.

CDR3 sequence (DNA): TGTGCCCAGGACAGGGGGGGATACGAGCAGTACTTC. Its protein product is CAQDRGGYEQYF. This chain uses TRBV30 with TRBJ2-7, with 10 bases matching TRBD1. The CDR3 contains 12 residues. J gave up 4 bases and V 8 bases, and 5 bases lay outside the gene matches. The germline gives CDR1 GTSNPN, CDR2 SVGIG (reference sequence).

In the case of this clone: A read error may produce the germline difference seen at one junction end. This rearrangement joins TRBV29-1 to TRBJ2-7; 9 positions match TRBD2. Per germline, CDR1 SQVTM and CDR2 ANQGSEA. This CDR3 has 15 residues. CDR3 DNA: TGCAGCGTAGAAGGGGCGGGGGGGCTCTCCTACGAGCAGTACTTC. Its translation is CSVEGAGGLSYEQYF.

The CDR3 spells CASSDSSTNEKLFF. In nucleotides, the CDR3 is TGTGCCAGCAGTGATAGTTCAACTAATGAAAAACTGTTTTTT. The rearrangement joins TRBV6-6 to TRBJ1-4; D unresolved. Per the germline V gene, CDR1 is MNHNY and CDR2 is SVGAGI (reference sequence). CDR3 length equals 14 residues. Trimming shortened V by 5 bases and J by 0 bases, and 7 bases separated the two germline ends.

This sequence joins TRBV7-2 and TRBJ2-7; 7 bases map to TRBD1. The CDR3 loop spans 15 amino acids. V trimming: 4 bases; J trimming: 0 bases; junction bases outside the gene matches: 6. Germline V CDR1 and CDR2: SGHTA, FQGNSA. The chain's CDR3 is CASSSRGQTSYEQYF. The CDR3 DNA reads TGTGCCAGCAGCTCTCGGGGACAGACCTCCTACGAGCAGTACTTC.

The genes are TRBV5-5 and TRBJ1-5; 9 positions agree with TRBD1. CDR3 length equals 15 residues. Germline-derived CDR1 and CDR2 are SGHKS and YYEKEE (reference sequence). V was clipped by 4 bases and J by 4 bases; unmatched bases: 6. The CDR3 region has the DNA TGTGCCAGCAGCCGCATCGGGACAGGGAATCAGCCCCAGCATTTT. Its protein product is CASSRIGTGNQPQHF.

The CDR3 sequence is CASSVAPFDSLRFF. The CDR3 bases are TGTGCCAGCAGCGTAGCTCCTTTCGACAGCCTTCGGTTCTTC. The chain has TRBV9 and TRBJ2-1, with D possibly being TRBD1 (5 bases). With 0 bases removed from V and 15 bases from J, the gap between germline ends came to 19 bases. The germline gives CDR1 SGDLS, CDR2 YYNGEE. This CDR3 has 14 amino acids.

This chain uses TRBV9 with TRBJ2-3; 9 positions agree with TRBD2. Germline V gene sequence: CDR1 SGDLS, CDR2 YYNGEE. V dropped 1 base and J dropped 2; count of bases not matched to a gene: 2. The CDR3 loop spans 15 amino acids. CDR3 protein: CASSVSGGLTDTQYF. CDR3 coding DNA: TGTGCCAGCAGCGTAAGCGGGGGGCTCACAGATACGCAGTATTTT.

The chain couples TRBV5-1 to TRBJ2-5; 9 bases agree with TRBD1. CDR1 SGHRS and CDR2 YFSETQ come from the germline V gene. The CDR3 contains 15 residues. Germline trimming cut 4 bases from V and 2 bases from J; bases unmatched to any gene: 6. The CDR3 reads CASSIRQGEQETQYF. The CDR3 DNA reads TGCGCCAGCAGCATCCGACAGGGGGAACAAGAGACCCAGTACTTC. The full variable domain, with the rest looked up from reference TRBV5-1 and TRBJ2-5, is KAGVTQTPRYLIKTRGQQVTLSCSPISGHRSVSWYQQTPGQGLQFLFEYFSETQRNKGNFPGRFSGRQFSNSRSEMNVSTLELGDSALYLCASSIRQGEQETQYFGPGTRLLVL.

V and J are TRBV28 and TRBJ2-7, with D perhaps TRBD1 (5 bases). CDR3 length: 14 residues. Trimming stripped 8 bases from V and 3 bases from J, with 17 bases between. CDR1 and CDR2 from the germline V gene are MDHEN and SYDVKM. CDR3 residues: CASLLTAGNYEQYF. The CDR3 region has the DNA TGTGCCAGCCTATTGACAGCCGGAAACTACGAGCAGTACTTC.

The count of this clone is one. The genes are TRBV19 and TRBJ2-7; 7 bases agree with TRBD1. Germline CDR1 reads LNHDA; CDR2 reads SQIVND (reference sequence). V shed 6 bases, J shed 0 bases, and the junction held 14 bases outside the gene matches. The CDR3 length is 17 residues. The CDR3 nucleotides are TGTGCCAGTAGAATTTATGGACAGGACAGAAGCTCCTACGAGCAGTACTTC. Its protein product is CASRIYGQDRSSYEQYF.